This entry is about one T cell receptor beta chain. Its antigen is currently not known. Per-base qualities were not stored, and no clone one base away is much larger. A distance of 11 bases separates the germline ends of V and J, which lose 3 bases and 2 bases respectively. CDR1 and CDR2 were assigned from the germline V gene as KGHSH and LQKENI. From the cysteine up to the phenylalanine, the CDR3 has a length of 14 residues. Kept here is only the CDR3 DNA, which spans 42 bases and is read in frame from base 1. The data belong to a study of cytomegalovirus exposure and HLA in healthy donors (dated 2017 in TCRdb). For the study in its entirety: According to an earlier analysis of several hundred of the donors, some 180 million T cells yielded over 100 million unique TCR beta sequences and about 300 Gb of sequence data. Donor age, sex, ethnicity and CMV serostatus were compiled alongside the repertoire data. An earlier analysis of 450 to 750 of the donors used high-throughput TCR beta sequencing to judge whether each TCR beta V gene segment behaved as functional or pseudogenic. Of the 398 genotyped donors, approximately 83% fell in the genetic ancestry cluster associated with self-reported Caucasian donors. In a later analysis, previously published TCR beta repertoires from more than 500 donors were re-analyzed and high-resolution HLA genotyping was added so that TCR occurrence patterns could be studied. Besides the first cohort of approximately 670 subjects, a separate validation cohort made up of over 95 different subjects was used. The number of typed donors differed by locus: about 629-630 for A, B, C, DRB1 and DQB1; some 500 for DQA1; around 580 for DPA1; and around 450 for DPB1. To predict cytomegalovirus infection status, the study brought together high-throughput TCR immunosequencing, statistical association of individual TCRs with disease status, and machine learning. Among approximately 370 genotyped donors of the cohort, an average of approximately 240,000 unique TCR beta nucleotide sequences was sequenced per donor, of which approximately 18% were non-productive. Both class I and class II loci were covered by HLA typing, at four-digit resolution. The aim of the study was to test whether cataloging public T cell receptors could identify signatures of past pathogen exposure. An early release covering approximately 600 HLA-typed donors comprised around 300 gigabases of sequencing data and approximately 85 million unique TCR sequences. Rather than drawing on any new phenotypic data, the later analysis identified candidate immune exposures from TCR beta sequences and the way those sequences occurred across donors. Because of strong linkage in the cohort, five DR-DQ haplotypes were treated as single units for association and clustering. Every repertoire in the discovery cohort had been generated on one and the same sequencing platform. The study profiled the T cell repertoires of around 700 subjects by immunosequencing and related them to cytomegalovirus serostatus. In a later genetic analysis, genome-wide SNP genotypes for about 65% of the 666 donors were used, and that subset was treated as a discovery cohort. Points the paper makes about the study in general: A further reported finding was that TCR beta sequences accurately predicted the HLA-A and HLA-B alleles for most subjects in the first cohort. The presence/absence analyses assumed that sequencing depth was roughly uniform across donors, and that assumption may not be true. Most TCR sequences were seen in very few donors, while some public TCRs were found in many individuals. The sequencing pipeline was judged likely to have produced a cluster of highly shared sequence variants as a technical artifact. In an earlier analysis of approximately 600 of the donors, most TCR beta V segments were observed in productive rearrangements about 90% or about 30% of the time, broadly matching IMGT annotations. The study gave a list of 150 to 200 TCR beta chains associated with cytomegalovirus. According to a later analysis, most CMV-associated TCR beta chains appeared to be HLA-restricted, and the HLA associations seemed to be driven largely by CMV exposure. Only TCR beta chains were sequenced in this cohort, and the absence of alpha or paired-chain data limited detectable features. The authors suggested that the approach could potentially be generalized to other disease states and immunological phenotypes. A few of the identified cytomegalovirus-associated TCR beta chains were confirmed in vitro to be specific for cytomegalovirus antigens. The only immune exposure information available for the cohort was CMV serostatus. Linkage disequilibrium might explain the correlated functional status among segregating V segments, but an unknown experimental factor could not be ruled out. Compared with the roughly 700-donor mean, donors in an Asian-associated ancestry cluster had fewer N-insertions in productive TCRs, according to a later genetic analysis. Compared with equally common non-associated chains, HLA-associated TCR beta chains in a later analysis were more clonally expanded and had lower generation probabilities. Because HLA typing was unavailable for some donors at each locus, only the typed subset was used in association tests. An association between a missense DCLRE1C variant and V-gene and J-gene trimming of TCR beta chains was found in a later genetic analysis and replicated in an independent cohort. In a later analysis, the rate of TCR association differed among HLA loci, with DRB1 alleles having the most associated TCRs and HLA-C alleles having the fewest. Cytomegalovirus status was reported to be diagnosed by the classifier with high specificity and sensitivity in both the original and validation cohorts. In a later analysis, over 15,000 TCR beta sequences were associated with specific HLA alleles at a false discovery rate of 0.05. Assigning TCR associations to individual alleles was difficult when HLA alleles, especially DR and DQ, strongly co-occurred. Some IMGT-functional V segments, including TRBV6-2 and TRBV6-3, could not be distinguished by the 87-base-pair reads and were therefore excluded. Because counts were too low, some 16 rarely observed V segments, including chromosome 9 orphons, were excluded from the earlier analysis of several hundred of the donors. In a later analysis, several top co-occurrence clusters were reported to appear linked to parvovirus B19, influenza, CMV and Epstein-Barr virus.

In total, roughly 710 healthy bone marrow donors made up the cohort. At the time of sampling, all cohort members were nominally healthy, though unrecorded immune exposures were likely present. Of the 690 or so cohort members, around 300 had a positive CMV serostatus and about 350 had a negative one, while no CMV serostatus was recorded for the donor. A peripheral blood sample was provided by each donor, and peripheral blood mononuclear cells were used for TCR beta sequencing. The Qiagen DNeasy Blood Extraction Kit was used to extract genomic DNA from the blood cell samples. The receptor library was made with the immunoSEQ multiplex PCR assay. For the multiplex PCR, a mixture combining 60 forward primers for TCR Vbeta segments and 13 reverse primers for TCR Jbeta segments was used. The CDR3 region of rearranged TCR beta genes was amplified from genomic DNA by a multiplex PCR assay. Amplified TCR beta libraries were sequenced as 87-base-pair reads on the Illumina HiSeq System. In the source study's methods: A later analysis counted approximately 76 million unique TCR beta chains across the 650 to 800 repertoires, and some 12 million of these chains were shared by at least two donors. A nearest-neighbor algorithm error-corrected the raw reads and collapsed the reads into unique sequences, merging closely related sequences to remove PCR and sequencing errors. V, D and J gene segments were assigned by aligning CDR3 sequences to IMGT reference sequences. Each retained sequence needed at least a six-nucleotide match to both a V gene segment and a J gene segment. A rearrangement counted as productive if the CDR3 had no stop codons and remained in frame with V and J, and every other rearrangement counted as non-productive. CDR3 was defined by IMGT convention, running from the second conserved V-encoded cysteine to the conserved J-encoded phenylalanine. The earlier analysis of some 550 of the donors excluded any sequence lacking an unambiguous match to a single V gene segment. An earlier analysis of approximately 590 of the donors called V segments functional above 56.7% productive rearrangements and segregating when the between-donor standard deviation exceeded 5%. A statistical classification framework was built for diagnosing cytomegalovirus status from the catalog of TCR beta chain sequences. In a later analysis, V and J genes were assigned by comparing TCR nucleotide sequences against IMGT/GENE-DB human TR gene sequences. Using the TCRdist pipeline, a later analysis assigned CDR3 sequences along with most-parsimonious VDJ recombination scenarios. In a later analysis, every TCR beta chain was defined by the combination of its CDR3 amino acid sequence and its V-gene family, and reads without a unique V-gene family were dropped. To address suspected cross-contamination and a sequencing artifact, a later analysis removed roughly 580 highly shared, low-generation-probability nucleotide sequences. In a later analysis, a clonal expansion index was calculated for each public chain from normalized within-repertoire ranks of inferred template counts. Generation probabilities in a later analysis came from a VDJ recombination model fitted to out-of-frame rearrangements, and those results were checked against IGoR. Hypergeometric tests were used in a later analysis to score TCR-TCR, TCR-HLA and TCR-CMV co-occurrence, with a repertoire-size bias correction applied to the TCR pairs. In a later analysis, false discovery rates were estimated by permuting HLA or CMV assignments 20 times. In a later analysis, co-occurring TCRs were grouped using DBSCAN, with TCRdist sequence similarity added in when clustering inside HLA-allele-positive subsets. For co-occurrence clustering, repertoires with fewer than 30,000 or more than 120,000 public chains were excluded, along with 5 or 6 repertoires with anomalous nucleotide sharing. Drawn from immuneACCESS, this table holds only the in-frame rearrangements with V and J called that TCRdb kept. Clones are partly lost; checked studies trace under half to an unresolved V gene and leave the rest unexplained. V, J and clone size are those of that table, while D and trimming were read from the DNA. Here the sample has roughly 150,000 clones; about 68% occur a single time. 1.5% to 2% of the sample is in the top ten clones.

Material: PBMCs. The chain joins TRBV18 to TRBJ2-7; a weak D assignment points to TRBD1 (6 bases agree). This receptor was obtained from a human donor in good health. The CDR3 amino acid sequence is: CASSPKDRAYEQYF. The DNA sequence is TGTGCCAGCTCACCGAAGGACAGAGCCTACGAGCAGTACTTC.